This T cell receptor (beta chain) was sequenced in a study of human T cells and chemical hapten exposure. Across the study: Minor volume differences among pooled libraries chiefly drove per-sample TCR yield variation.

This clonotype appeared a few times. What it binds is not known. V gave up 1 base and J gave up 2 bases, with 9 bases separating them. CDR3 length equals 14 residues. From germline, CDR1 is SGHVS and CDR2 FNYEAQ. Specified time point: healthy volunteer bleed at 6 weeks. It was from unfractionated whole blood that total RNA was extracted. Study-wide points: TCRs above 1 in 1000 frequency stayed constant with DPC sensitization.

Individual cDNA molecules each carried unique molecular identifiers attached by the library. In the authors' workflow: From approximately 20,000 to 700,000 TCRs were found per sample, with a median of approximately 96,000. TCRdb ran MiXCR on the RACE reads and lists one entry per CDR3 protein. TCRdb, not the authors, supplied the V and J calls. The sample has 60,000 to 80,000 distinct CDR3 sequences, approximately 6.2% seen once. Material: whole blood. The sequence was obtained from a female donor in good health. Some clones in this sample may be carry-over from other donors' samples. J is TRBJ2-7 and V is TRBV7-6; D may be TRBD2 (6 bases). The CDR3 is CASSLGDSAYEQYF. In nucleotides, the CDR3 is TGTGCCAGCAGCTTAGGGGACTCTGCCTACGAGCAGTACTTC.